One TCR beta chain is described in this entry. This sample was included in a study of fetal regulatory T cell absence and autoimmunity. Clones were sequenced by immunoSEQ multiplex PCR, and TCRdb holds only the in-frame ones, with some missing. The table records 85,000 to 100,000 clones, 72% of them present only once. This receptor was obtained from a male donor with IPEX syndrome. The sequencing input was pancreas tissue.

The CDR3 DNA sequence: TGTGCCAGTAGAACTAGCGGGGGGGCCTTGGACGAGCAGTACTTC. Translation gives CASRTSGGALDEQYF. The V call is TRBV19, the J call TRBJ2-7; 13 positions match TRBD2. V lost 6 bases to trimming and J lost 5 bases; unmatched junction nucleotides: 7. CDR1 and CDR2 from the germline V gene are LNHDA and SQIVND (reference sequence). CDR3 length equals 15 residues.